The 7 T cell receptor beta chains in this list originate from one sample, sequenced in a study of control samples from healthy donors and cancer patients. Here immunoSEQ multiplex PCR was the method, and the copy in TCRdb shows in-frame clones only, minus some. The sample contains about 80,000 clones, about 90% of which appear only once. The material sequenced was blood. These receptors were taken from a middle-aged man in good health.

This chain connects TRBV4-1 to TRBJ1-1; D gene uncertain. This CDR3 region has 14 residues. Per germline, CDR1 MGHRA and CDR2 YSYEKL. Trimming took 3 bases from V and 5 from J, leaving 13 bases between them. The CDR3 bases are TGCGCCAGCAGCCACATGAGAGGGAATACTGAAGCTTTCTTT. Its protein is CASSHMRGNTEAFF.

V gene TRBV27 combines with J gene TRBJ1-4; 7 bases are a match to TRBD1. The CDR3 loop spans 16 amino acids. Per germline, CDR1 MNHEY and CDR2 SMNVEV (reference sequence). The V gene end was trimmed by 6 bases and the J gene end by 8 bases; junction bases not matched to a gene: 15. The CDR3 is CASRGSLRQGGEKLFF. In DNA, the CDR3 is TGTGCCAGCAGGGGCTCACTTCGGCAGGGGGGGGAAAAACTGTTTTTT.

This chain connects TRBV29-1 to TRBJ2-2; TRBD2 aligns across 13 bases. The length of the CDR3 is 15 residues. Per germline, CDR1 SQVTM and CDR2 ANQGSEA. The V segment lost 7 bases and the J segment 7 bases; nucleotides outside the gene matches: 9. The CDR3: CSARTSGGIVGELFF. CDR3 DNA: TGCAGCGCCAGGACTAGCGGGGGAATTGTCGGGGAGCTGTTTTTT.

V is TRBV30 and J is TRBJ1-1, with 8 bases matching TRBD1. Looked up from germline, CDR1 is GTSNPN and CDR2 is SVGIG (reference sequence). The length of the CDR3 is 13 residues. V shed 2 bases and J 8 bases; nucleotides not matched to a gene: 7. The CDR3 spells CAWSRNRGEEAFF. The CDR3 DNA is TGTGCCTGGAGTCGGAACAGGGGGGAGGAAGCTTTCTTT.

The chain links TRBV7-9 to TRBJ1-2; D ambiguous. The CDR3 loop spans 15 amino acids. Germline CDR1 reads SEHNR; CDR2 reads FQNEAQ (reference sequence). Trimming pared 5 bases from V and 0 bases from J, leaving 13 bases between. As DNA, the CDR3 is TGTGCCAGCAGCCTCGGCTCCTTAGCTAACTATGGCTACACCTTC. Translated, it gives CASSLGSLANYGYTF.

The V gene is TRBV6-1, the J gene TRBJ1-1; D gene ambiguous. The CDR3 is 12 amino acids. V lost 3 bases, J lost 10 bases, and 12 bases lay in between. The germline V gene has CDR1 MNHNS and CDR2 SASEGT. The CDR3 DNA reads TGTGCCAGCAGTGATTCGCCATCAGGAGCTTTCTTT. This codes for CASSDSPSGAFF.

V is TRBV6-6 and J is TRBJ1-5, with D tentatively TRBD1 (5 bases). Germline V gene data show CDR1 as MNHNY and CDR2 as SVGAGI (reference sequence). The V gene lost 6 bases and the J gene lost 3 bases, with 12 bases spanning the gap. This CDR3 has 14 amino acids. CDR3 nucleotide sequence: TGTGCCAGCAGCGGACGGGGGAACAATCAGCCCCAGCATTTT. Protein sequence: CASSGRGNNQPQHF.